One sample yielded the 12 T cell receptor beta chains listed below, sequenced in a study of cytomegalovirus exposure and HLA in healthy donors. Both 60 Vbeta primers and 13 Jbeta primers went into the PCR. The assay was immunoSEQ multiplex PCR, and TCRdb's table has in-frame clones only and misses some. The profile shows roughly 110,000 clones, roughly three quarters of them singletons. Sequences were obtained from PBMCs. These receptors all stem from a man younger than 35 in good health and CMV-seronegative.

This clone was seen more than once but under ten times. J is TRBJ1-4 and V is TRBV28; a weak D match, TRBD1 (6 bases). CDR3 size: 14 residues. The germline gives CDR1 MDHEN, CDR2 SYDVKM. The V gene lost 4 bases and the J gene lost 8 bases, with 14 bases spanning the gap. The CDR3 DNA reads TGTGCCAGCAGTTCGACAGGTTGGGGGGAAAAACTGTTTTTT. This translates into CASSSTGWGEKLFF.

This chain uses TRBV11-1 with TRBJ2-1, with TRBD1 matching 7 bases. Germline V lookup: CDR1 SGHAT, CDR2 FQDESV (reference sequence). The V gene end was trimmed by 5 bases and the J gene end by 3 bases; junction bases not matched to a gene: 7. The CDR3 sequence is 15 residues long. The CDR3: CASSVRDSSYNEQFF. The CDR3 nucleotides read TGTGCCAGCAGCGTCCGGGACAGCAGCTACAATGAGCAGTTCTTC. Full variable domain (remainder filled in from reference TRBV11-1 and TRBJ2-1): EAEVAQSPRYKITEKSQAVAFWCDPISGHATLYWYRQILGQGPELLVQFQDESVVDDSQLPKDRFSAERLKGVDSTLKIQPAELGDSAMYLCASSVRDSSYNEQFFGPGTRLTVL.

The genes are TRBV9 and TRBJ2-7; 13 bases map to TRBD2. The CDR3 consists of 16 residues. CDR1 is SGDLS, CDR2 YYNGEE, per germline. V shed 2 bases and J 3 bases; nucleotides not matched to a gene: 5. The CDR3 loop is CASSVGLAGALYEQYF. The CDR3 bases are TGTGCCAGCAGCGTCGGACTAGCGGGGGCTCTCTACGAGCAGTACTTC.

This sequence joins TRBV29-1 and TRBJ1-3, with TRBD1 matching 7 bases. J lost 4 bases, V lost 1 base, and 10 bases had no gene match. Germline V CDR1 and CDR2: SQVTM, ANQGSEA. The CDR3 has 16 amino acids. CDR3 nucleotide sequence: TGCAGCGTTGAAGTTCCCAGGGGGTACCCAGGAAACACCATATATTTT. It specifies CSVEVPRGYPGNTIYF.

In nucleotides, the CDR3 is TGCAGCGACCCACCAAGGGGGCGGACCGGGGAGCTGTTTTTT. Translating gives CSDPPRGRTGELFF. The V and J genes are TRBV29-1 and TRBJ2-2; TRBD1 matches at 7 bases. This CDR3 has 14 residues. Germline lookup yields CDR1 SQVTM and CDR2 ANQGSEA. J lost 5 bases, V lost 7 bases, and 10 bases had no gene match.

V and J are TRBV28 and TRBJ1-2; perhaps TRBD1 as D (5 bases). CDR3 length: 16 amino acids. Germline values: CDR1 MDHEN, CDR2 SYDVKM. V shed 5 bases and J shed 5 bases, with 21 bases lying between them. For the CDR3, the DNA is TGTGCCAGCAGTCCCCCGACAGACTTAAGTTTTTATGGCTACACCTTC. Protein: CASSPPTDLSFYGYTF.

The rearrangement uses TRBV7-2 and TRBJ1-2; D might be TRBD1 (5 bases). Germline-derived CDR1 and CDR2 are SGHTA and FQGNSA. The CDR3 sequence is 15 residues long. The V end lost 5 bases, the J end lost 7 bases, and 20 bases lay between the germline ends. The CDR3, as DNA: TGTGCCAGCAGCCCTAGGACAACTATCGGTCCTGGCTACACCTTC. Its protein product is CASSPRTTIGPGYTF.

The CDR3 coding sequence is TGTGCCAGTAGTACAGGGTCGCGCAATCAGCCCCAGCATTTT. It translates to CASSTGSRNQPQHF. The chain joins TRBV19 to TRBJ1-5; D perhaps matches TRBD1 (5 bases). Germline-derived CDR1 and CDR2 are LNHDA and SQIVND (reference sequence). This CDR3 is 14 amino acids long. The germline V and J ends were trimmed by 4 bases and 2 bases, with 9 bases remaining between them.

This clone was seen more than once but under ten times. The sample carries other DNA sequences with the same CDR3. The rearrangement links TRBV6-7 to TRBJ2-7, with 10 positions matching TRBD2. TRBV6-7 is treated as an ORF (open reading frame) with a function not yet certain. With 6 bases clipped from V and 3 bases from J, the junction kept 11 bases outside the gene matches. This CDR3 is 16 amino acids long. The chain's CDR3 is CASSPLATSGVYEQYF. DNA of the CDR3: TGTGCCAGCAGCCCCCTCGCCACTAGCGGGGTCTACGAGCAGTACTTC.

This clone came up once. The J gene is TRBJ2-1, the V gene TRBV7-2; 8 bases agree with TRBD2. Germline V gives CDR1 SGHTA, CDR2 FQGNSA. Trimming removed 2 bases from V and 5 bases from J; junction bases left unmatched: 5. The CDR3 loop spans 15 amino acids. Written as DNA, the CDR3 is TGTGCCAGCAGCTTACGGGGGGGCCGCGACAATGAGCAGTTCTTC. Translation: CASSLRGGRDNEQFF.

The J gene is TRBJ1-2, the V gene TRBV7-9; 7 nucleotides agree with TRBD1. CDR1 is SEHNR, CDR2 FQNEAQ, per germline (reference sequence). Trimming removed 5 bases from V and 4 bases from J; junction bases left unmatched: 7. This CDR3 is 14 amino acids long. In nucleotides, the CDR3 is TGTGCCAGCAGCGGGGGACAGCCTTCCTATGGCTACACCTTC. Amino acids: CASSGGQPSYGYTF.

The chain employs TRBV5-8 and TRBJ2-3; TRBD2 might be the D (7 bases). Trimming cost V 4 bases and J 4 bases, with 13 bases left between them. The CDR3 is 14 amino acids. Germline V CDR1 and CDR2: SGHTS, YDEGEE. CDR3 region: CASSGGGDADTQYF. CDR3 nucleotides: TGTGCCAGCAGCGGAGGGGGGGACGCAGATACGCAGTATTTT. Full variable domain (outside the CDR3, taken from reference TRBV5-8 and TRBJ2-3): EAGVTQSPTHLIKTRGQQATLRCSPISGHTSVYWYQQALGLGLQFLLWYDEGEERNRGNFPPRFSGRQFPNYSSELNVNALELEDSALYLCASSGGGDADTQYFGPGTRLTVL.